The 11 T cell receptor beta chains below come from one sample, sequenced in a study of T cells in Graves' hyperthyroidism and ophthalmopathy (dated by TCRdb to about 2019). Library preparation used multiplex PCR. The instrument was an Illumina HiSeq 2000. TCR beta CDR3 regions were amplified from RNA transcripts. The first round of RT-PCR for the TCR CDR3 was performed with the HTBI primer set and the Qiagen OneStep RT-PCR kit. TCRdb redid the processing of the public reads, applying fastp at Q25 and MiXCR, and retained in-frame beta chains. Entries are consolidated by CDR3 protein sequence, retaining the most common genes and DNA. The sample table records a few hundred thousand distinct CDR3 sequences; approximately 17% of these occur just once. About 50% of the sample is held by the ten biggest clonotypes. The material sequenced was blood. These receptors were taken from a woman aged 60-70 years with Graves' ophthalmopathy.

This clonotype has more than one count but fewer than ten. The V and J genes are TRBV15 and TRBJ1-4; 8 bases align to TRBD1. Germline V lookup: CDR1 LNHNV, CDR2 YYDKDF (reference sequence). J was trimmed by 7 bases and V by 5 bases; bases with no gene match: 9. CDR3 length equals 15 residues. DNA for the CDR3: TGTGCCACCAGCCCCTTCGACAGGGGTGCTGAAAAACTGTTTTTT. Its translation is CATSPFDRGAEKLFF.

The chain's CDR3 is CATSREATSGANVLTF. In DNA form, the CDR3 reads TGTGCCACCAGCAGAGAGGCAACCTCTGGGGCCAACGTCCTGACTTTC. This chain connects TRBV15 to TRBJ2-6; no firm D call. CDR1 and CDR2 (germline): LNHNV, YYDKDF (reference sequence). The length of the CDR3 is 16 residues. The V end was cut by 0 bases, the J end by 0 bases, with 6 bases between. Looking up the rest from reference TRBV15 and TRBJ2-6 gives the full variable domain: DAMVIQNPRYQVTQFGKPVTLSCSQTLNHNVMYWYQQKSSQAPKLLFHYYDKDFNNEADTPDNFQSRRPNTSFCFLDIRSPGLGDTAMYLCATSREATSGANVLTFGAGSRLTVL.

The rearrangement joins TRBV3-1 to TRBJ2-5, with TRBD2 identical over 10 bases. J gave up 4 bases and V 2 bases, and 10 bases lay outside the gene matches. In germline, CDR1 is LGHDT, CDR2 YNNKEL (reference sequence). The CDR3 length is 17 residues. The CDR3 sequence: CASSQQTSGKLGETQYF. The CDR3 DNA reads TGTGCCAGCAGCCAACAAACTAGCGGGAAGTTGGGAGAGACCCAGTACTTC.

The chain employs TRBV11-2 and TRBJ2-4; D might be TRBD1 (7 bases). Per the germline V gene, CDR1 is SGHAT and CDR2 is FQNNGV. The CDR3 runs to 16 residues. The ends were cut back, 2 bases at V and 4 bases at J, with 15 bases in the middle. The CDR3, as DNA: TGTGCCAGCAGCTTACGCGGGACCAGGGGGAAAAACATTCAGTACTTC. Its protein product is CASSLRGTRGKNIQYF.

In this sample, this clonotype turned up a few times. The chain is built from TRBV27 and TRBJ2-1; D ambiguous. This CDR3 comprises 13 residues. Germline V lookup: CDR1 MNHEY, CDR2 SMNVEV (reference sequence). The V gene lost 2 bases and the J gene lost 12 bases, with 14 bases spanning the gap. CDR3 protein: CASSLTPQSWQFF. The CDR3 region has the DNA TGTGCCAGCAGTTTAACCCCCCAGAGCTGGCAGTTCTTC.

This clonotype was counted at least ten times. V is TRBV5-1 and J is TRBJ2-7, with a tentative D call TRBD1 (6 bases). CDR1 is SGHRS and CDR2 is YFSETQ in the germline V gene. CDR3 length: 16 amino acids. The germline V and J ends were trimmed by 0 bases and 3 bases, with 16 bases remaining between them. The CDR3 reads CASSLGTGTVGYEQYF. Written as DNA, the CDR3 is TGCGCCAGCAGCTTGGGTACAGGGACGGTAGGCTACGAGCAGTACTTC. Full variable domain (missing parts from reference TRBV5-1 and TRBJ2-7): KAGVTQTPRYLIKTRGQQVTLSCSPISGHRSVSWYQQTPGQGLQFLFEYFSETQRNKGNFPGRFSGRQFSNSRSEMNVSTLELGDSALYLCASSLGTGTVGYEQYFGPGTRLTVT.

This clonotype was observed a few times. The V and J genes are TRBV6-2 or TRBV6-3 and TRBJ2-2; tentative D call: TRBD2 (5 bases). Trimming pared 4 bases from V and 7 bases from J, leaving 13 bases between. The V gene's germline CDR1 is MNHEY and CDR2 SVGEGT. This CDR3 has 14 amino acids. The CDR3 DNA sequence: TGTGCCAGCAGTTCCCGGGCCGAGGGCGGGGAGCTGTTTTTT. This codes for CASSSRAEGGELFF.

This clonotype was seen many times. CDR3 DNA sequence: TGTGCCAGCAGTGTGACAGGGAGAAGCAATGAGCAGTTCTTC. Translated, it gives CASSVTGRSNEQFF. The rearrangement joins TRBV6-1 to TRBJ2-1, with 7 bases matching TRBD1. CDR3 length: 14 residues. Germline trimming cut 4 bases from V and 6 bases from J; bases unmatched to any gene: 6. Germline V gene data show CDR1 as MNHNS and CDR2 as SASEGT.

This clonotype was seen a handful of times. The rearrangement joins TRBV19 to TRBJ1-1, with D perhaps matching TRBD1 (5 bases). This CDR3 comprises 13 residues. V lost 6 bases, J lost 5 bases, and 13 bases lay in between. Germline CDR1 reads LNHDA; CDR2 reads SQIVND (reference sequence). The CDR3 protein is CASRTREGTEAFF. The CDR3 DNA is TGTGCCAGTAGAACCAGGGAGGGGACTGAAGCTTTCTTT.

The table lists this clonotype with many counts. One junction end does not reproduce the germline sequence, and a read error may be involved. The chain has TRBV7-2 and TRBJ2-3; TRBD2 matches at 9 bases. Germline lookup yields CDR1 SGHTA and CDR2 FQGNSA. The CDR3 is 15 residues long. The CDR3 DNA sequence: TGTGCCAGCAGCTTAGCCGGGACTAGCATAGATACGCAGTATTTT. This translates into CASSLAGTSIDTQYF.

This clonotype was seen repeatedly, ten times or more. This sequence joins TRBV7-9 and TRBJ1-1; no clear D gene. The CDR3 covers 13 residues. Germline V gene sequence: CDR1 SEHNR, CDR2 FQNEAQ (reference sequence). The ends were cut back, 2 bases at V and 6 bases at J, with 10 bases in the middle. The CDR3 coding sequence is TGTGCCAGCAGCTTATACCCCCCGGCTGAAGCTTTCTTT. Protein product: CASSLYPPAEAFF.